These 14 T cell receptor beta chains came from one sample sequenced in a study of technical replicates of blood from a few donors. Produced via immunoSEQ multiplex PCR; TCRdb's table is partial and in-frame only. The repertoire consists of under 85,000 clones, with almost 98% occurring once and the leading ten covering 0.15% to 0.2%. Sequenced: T cells isolated from PBMCs. The receptors stem from a human donor in good health.

J is TRBJ2-7 and V is TRBV6-5, with TRBD2 matching 12 bases. Germline trimming cut 7 bases from V and 5 bases from J; bases unmatched to any gene: 9. Germline V lookup: CDR1 MNHEY, CDR2 SVGAGI. The CDR3 runs 15 residues. Written as DNA, the CDR3 is TGTGCCAGCACCCAAACGACTAGCGGGAGCCACGAGCAGTACTTC. Residues: CASTQTTSGSHEQYF.

This chain joins TRBV11-3 and TRBJ2-3; the match to TRBD1 covers 7 bases. This CDR3 region has 15 residues. Germline CDR1 SGHNT, CDR2 YENEEA. After removal of 5 bases from V and 0 bases from J, the junction contained 5 bases not matched to a gene. The CDR3 spells CASSRRTGSTDTQYF. DNA of the CDR3: TGTGCCAGCAGCAGAAGGACAGGCAGCACAGATACGCAGTATTTT.

This chain uses TRBV18 with TRBJ2-1, with a weak D call TRBD2 (5 bases). The CDR3 totals 16 residues. The V end was cut by 3 bases, the J end by 1 base, with 13 bases between. Germline V gene data show CDR1 as KGHSH and CDR2 as LQKENI. The CDR3 DNA reads as TGTGCCAGCTCACCGAGAGAGGGTGATTCCTACAATGAGCAGTTCTTC. Translating gives CASSPREGDSYNEQFF.

V gene TRBV13 combines with J gene TRBJ2-7, with D uncertain. The CDR3 is 13 residues long. The ends were cut back, 5 bases at V and 2 bases at J, with 10 bases in the middle. Looked up from germline, CDR1 is PRHDT and CDR2 is FYEKMQ (reference sequence). The CDR3 loop reads CASSESQTYEQYF. CDR3 DNA sequence: TGTGCCAGCAGCGAGAGCCAAACCTACGAGCAGTACTTC. Full variable domain (remainder filled in from reference TRBV13 and TRBJ2-7): AAGVIQSPRHLIKEKRETATLKCYPIPRHDTVYWYQQGPGQDPQFLISFYEKMQSDKGSIPDRFSAQQFSDYHSELNMSSLELGDSALYFCASSESQTYEQYFGPGTRLTVT.

DNA for the CDR3: TGTGCCAGCAGTGCGGACTTAGACAATTCACCCCTCCACTTT. This translates into CASSADLDNSPLHF. The chain recombines TRBV2 with TRBJ1-6, with no clear D. The CDR3 length is 14 residues. Trimming shortened V by 4 bases and J by 7 bases, and 11 bases separated the two germline ends. CDR1 is SNHLY and CDR2 is FYNNEI in the germline V gene.

This sequence joins TRBV10-1 and TRBJ1-1; D not certain. Trimming left V 1 base short and J 0 bases short, with 6 bases between. The CDR3 extends over 14 amino acids. CDR1 and CDR2 from the germline V gene are WNHNN and SYGVQD (reference sequence). In DNA form, the CDR3 reads TGCGCCAGCAGTGAGTATTCTCTGAACACTGAAGCTTTCTTT. Its protein is CASSEYSLNTEAFF.

This chain uses TRBV29-1 with TRBJ1-2; TRBD1 might be the D (5 bases). The CDR3 consists of 16 residues. Germline V gives CDR1 SQVTM, CDR2 ANQGSEA. The V gene lost 3 bases and the J gene lost 4 bases, with 21 bases spanning the gap. CDR3 coding DNA: TGCAGCGTTGAGACATCAGAAATTGACAGCCCCTATGGCTACACCTTC. Protein sequence: CSVETSEIDSPYGYTF.

The chain recombines TRBV9 with TRBJ2-1; TRBD2 matches at 11 bases. V lost 2 bases to trimming and J lost 10 bases; unmatched junction nucleotides: 5. The CDR3 contains 14 residues. Germline V gene sequence: CDR1 SGDLS, CDR2 YYNGEE. The CDR3 DNA reads TGTGCCAGCAGCGTGACTAGCGGGGCGTCGGAGCAGTTCTTC. This gives the protein CASSVTSGASEQFF.

J is TRBJ2-1 and V is TRBV18, with 9 bases lining up with TRBD2. Unmatched junction bases numbered 5, after V lost 0 bases and J lost 2 bases. Germline V gene sequence: CDR1 KGHSH, CDR2 LQKENI. CDR3 size: 17 residues. CDR3 in amino acids: CASSPPGLAGTYNEQFF. The CDR3 DNA reads TGTGCCAGCTCACCACCGGGCCTAGCGGGGACCTACAATGAGCAGTTCTTC.

The chain recombines TRBV7-9 with TRBJ1-2; the D is unclear. The CDR3 totals 12 residues. Per germline, CDR1 SEHNR and CDR2 FQNEAQ (reference sequence). V lost 3 bases and J 4 bases, leaving 6 bases between the germline ends. Written as DNA, the CDR3 is TGTGCCAGCAGCTTTGAGAGCTATGGCTACACCTTC. Its translation: CASSFESYGYTF.

The chain joins TRBV2 to TRBJ2-7; D may be TRBD1 (5 bases). This CDR3 contains 14 residues. Trimming shortened V by 0 bases and J by 1 base, and 7 bases separated the two germline ends. Per the germline V gene, CDR1 is SNHLY and CDR2 is FYNNEI. In nucleotides, the CDR3 is TGTGCCAGCAGTGAAGCGTCAGGGTCCTACGAGCAGTACTTC. Amino acids: CASSEASGSYEQYF.

The chain links TRBV5-4 to TRBJ2-7, with 7 nucleotides matching TRBD2. Germline CDR1 is SGHNT and CDR2 is YYREEE (reference sequence). Trimming took 0 bases from V and 6 from J; bases not matched to a gene: 0. This CDR3 comprises 12 residues. For the CDR3, the DNA is TGTGCCAGCAGCTTGGCGGGGGGCGAGCAGTACTTC. As protein: CASSLAGGEQYF.

The chain combines TRBV5-1 with TRBJ2-7; a possible D gene is TRBD1 (6 bases). Germline V gene data show CDR1 as SGHRS and CDR2 as YFSETQ. The germline V and J ends were trimmed by 7 bases and 0 bases, with 11 bases remaining between them. This CDR3 is built from 13 residues. The CDR3 DNA reads as TGCGCCAGCCAAGGACAGAGCTCCTACGAGCAGTACTTC. It is translated as CASQGQSSYEQYF.

A single count supports this clone. This chain joins TRBV27 and TRBJ2-5; 10 bases agree with TRBD1. Germline V CDR1 and CDR2: MNHEY, SMNVEV (reference sequence). There are 17 residues in the CDR3. J lost 5 bases, V lost 10 bases, and 19 bases had no gene match. The CDR3 DNA is TGTGCCACCAATAAGCCACCGGACAGGGGGGGTCCCGAGACCCAGTACTTC. It encodes CATNKPPDRGGPETQYF.